This T cell receptor beta chain was recorded in a study of cytomegalovirus exposure and HLA in healthy donors. Findings and limits, study-wide: After further analysis at a later stage, 16,951 TCR beta sequences were associated with HLA alleles at 0.05 false discovery rate. In vitro confirmation showed three CMV-associated chains to be CMV antigen specific. Apart from CMV serostatus, no immune exposure information was available.

60 Vbeta and 13 Jbeta primers were used in PCR. Profiling relied on immunoSEQ multiplex PCR, and the TCRdb table lists in-frame clones only, not all of them. The sample contains approximately 82,000 clones, 9.5% to 13% of which appear only once. The CDR3 is 14 amino acids. With V trimmed by 4 bases and J by 10 bases, 8 bases remained unmatched. Per germline, CDR1 LNHDA and CDR2 SQIVND (reference sequence). There are a few counts of this clone. Its target is unknown. The sequence was collected from a man aged 60 to 75 in good health and CMV-seropositive. The V call is TRBV19, the J call TRBJ2-2; 8 nucleotides agree with TRBD2. Material: PBMCs. The CDR3 DNA sequence: TGTGCCAGTAGTAAGCCGGGAGGGCCCGAGGAGCTGTTTTTT. Its translation is CASSKPGGPEELFF.